This entry concerns a single T cell receptor (beta chain). The sample holds other DNA sequences that translate to the same CDR3. The method was immunoSEQ multiplex PCR; TCRdb's version includes in-frame clones alone and lacks a portion of them. Seen here are about 2.3 million clones, approximately 90% observed once, and the top ten hold 0.37%. This sample is part of a study of shared clonotypes between healthy human individuals. This CDR3 spans 13 amino acids. V lost 0 bases and J 4 bases, leaving 7 bases between the germline ends. Per the germline V gene, CDR1 is SGHRS and CDR2 is YFSETQ. Sequencing was performed on naive CD4+ T cells from PBMCs. Subset in this sample: CD45RA+ positively selected. The chain combines TRBV5-1 with TRBJ1-1; the D gene is possibly TRBD1 (5 bases). The source of this sequence is a man younger than 30 in good health. Some clones in this sample may be carry-over from other donors' samples. The CDR3 DNA sequence: TGCGCCAGCAGCTTGGCCGGGGCCACTGAAGCTTTCTTT. Protein: CASSLAGATEAFF. The full variable domain, rest sourced from reference TRBV5-1 and TRBJ1-1, is KAGVTQTPRYLIKTRGQQVTLSCSPISGHRSVSWYQQTPGQGLQFLFEYFSETQRNKGNFPGRFSGRQFSNSRSEMNVSTLELGDSALYLCASSLAGATEAFFGQGTRLTVV.